The sequence of this T cell receptor beta chain was determined in a study of cytomegalovirus exposure and HLA in healthy donors. General study results and limits: Per a prior analysis, the majority of TCR beta V segments were productive roughly 87% or roughly 30% of the time. Specificity of a few CMV-associated chains for CMV antigens was verified in vitro.

Turning to this clone: The antigen remains undetermined.

The V and J ends lost 0 bases and 1 base respectively, with 10 bases between them. This CDR3 region has 16 residues. Germline values: CDR1 LNHNV, CDR2 YYDKDF (reference sequence). Amplification used 60 Vbeta primers and 13 Jbeta primers. Some clones are missing from TCRdb's copy, which holds only in-frame ones; the method was immunoSEQ multiplex PCR. The sample includes about 160,000 clones, about 85% seen only once; the top ten take more than 2%. The sequence was collected from a young man in good health and CMV-seropositive. The V and J genes are TRBV15 and TRBJ1-5; D might be TRBD1 (6 bases). The sample was PBMCs. The chain's CDR3 is CATSRELGASNQPQHF. CDR3 nucleotides: TGTGCCACCAGCAGAGAATTGGGGGCGAGCAATCAGCCCCAGCATTTT.